One and the same sample provided the 22 T cell receptor beta chains below, sequenced in a study of identical twins. One entry per CDR3 protein results from TCRdb running MiXCR on the 5' RACE reads. The repertoire holds 400,000 to 500,000 distinct CDR3 sequences, with approximately 15% as singletons. Separately, the same data were catalogued under a study of yellow fever vaccine responses in identical twins.

The sample consisted of CD4+ T cells sorted from blood. The receptors were sampled from a woman aged 18-29 years in good health.

The table lists this clonotype with a few counts. This chain joins TRBV4-1 and TRBJ1-4; tentative D call: TRBD1 (5 bases). Looked up from germline, CDR1 is MGHRA and CDR2 is YSYEKL. The V end was cut by 3 bases, the J end by 5 bases, with 16 bases between. The CDR3 has 16 residues. The CDR3, as DNA: TGCGCCAGCAGCCAGGGTACCGGGACGTTAAATGAAAAACTGTTTTTT. Translating gives CASSQGTGTLNEKLFF.

This clonotype has more than one count but fewer than ten. The chain employs TRBV4-2 and TRBJ1-5; D not certain. Between the trimmed V and J ends, which lost 0 bases and 7 bases, there was a span of 16 bases. The germline gives CDR1 LGHNA, CDR2 YNFKEQ. CDR3 length: 16 amino acids. CDR3 amino acids: CASSQDVSGARQPQHF. CDR3 sequence (DNA): TGTGCCAGCAGCCAAGATGTCTCAGGAGCCAGGCAGCCCCAGCATTTT.

This clonotype was picked up many times. This chain uses TRBV12-3 or TRBV12-4 with TRBJ1-1; D unresolved. Trimming pared 2 bases from V and 10 bases from J, leaving 8 bases between. This CDR3 is built from 11 residues. CDR3 sequence: CASSLSNTAFF. The CDR3 bases are TGTGCCAGCAGTTTAAGCAATACAGCTTTCTTT.

This clonotype was seen more than once but under ten times. V is TRBV5-1 and J is TRBJ2-1; TRBD1 matches at 7 bases. This CDR3 region has 16 residues. J was trimmed by 4 bases and V by 0 bases; bases with no gene match: 7. Germline V gene data show CDR1 as SGHRS and CDR2 as YFSETQ. CDR3 loop: CASSLAWGQTYNEQFF. The CDR3 DNA is TGCGCCAGCAGCTTGGCCTGGGGACAGACTTACAATGAGCAGTTCTTC.

This clonotype turned up a few times. The chain has TRBV12-3 or TRBV12-4 and TRBJ2-7; D is possibly TRBD2 (6 bases). The length of the CDR3 is 15 residues. V shed 6 bases and J shed 0 bases, with 15 bases lying between them. In DNA, the CDR3 is TGTGCCAGCAGCCGATCTCAGACTAGCTCCTACGAGCAGTACTTC. Translation gives CASSRSQTSSYEQYF.

V gene TRBV29-1 combines with J gene TRBJ1-1; D is ambiguous. Germline CDR1 reads SQVTM; CDR2 reads ANQGSEA. V lost 3 bases and J lost 1, with 6 bases in between. This CDR3 has 12 residues. The CDR3 DNA sequence: TGCAGCGTTGAGGCAGAGAACACTGAAGCTTTCTTT. This gives the protein CSVEAENTEAFF. The full variable domain, in which reference TRBV29-1 and TRBJ1-1 provide the parts outside the CDR3, is SAVISQKPSRDICQRGTSLTIQCQVDSQVTMMFWYRQQPGQSLTLIATANQGSEATYESGFVIDKFPISRPNLTFSTLTVSNMSPEDSSIYLCSVEAENTEAFFGQGTRLTVV.

This clonotype was seen repeatedly, ten times or more. This chain joins TRBV5-1 and TRBJ2-5; either TRBD1 or TRBD2 may supply D (5 bases each). Germline lookup yields CDR1 SGHRS and CDR2 YFSETQ. The CDR3 extends over 14 amino acids. Trimming left V 0 bases short and J 7 bases short, with 13 bases between. The CDR3 is CASSLAGTGGTQYF. Here the CDR3 DNA reads TGCGCCAGCAGCTTGGCCGGGACGGGTGGGACCCAGTACTTC.

This clonotype was seen repeatedly, ten times or more. The CDR3, as DNA: TGCGCCAGCAGCTTGTCACCGGGTGTAGATGAAAAACTGTTTTTT. It codes for CASSLSPGVDEKLFF. The chain is built from TRBV5-1 and TRBJ1-4; D not resolved. CDR1 SGHRS and CDR2 YFSETQ come from the germline V gene. V gave up 1 base and J gave up 6 bases, with 13 bases separating them. This CDR3 has 15 residues.

This clonotype was seen ten or more times. V is TRBV7-9 and J is TRBJ2-2, with D tentatively TRBD1 (5 bases). Trimming took 6 bases from V and 5 from J, leaving 16 bases between them. This CDR3 has 15 amino acids. The germline gives CDR1 SEHNR, CDR2 FQNEAQ (reference sequence). The CDR3 bases are TGTGCCAGCAGGGTTACAGGAAAGAGGACCGGGGAGCTGTTTTTT. Its translation: CASRVTGKRTGELFF.

This clonotype has at least ten counts. V usage is TRBV5-5 and J usage is TRBJ2-7; 7 bases align to TRBD1. V dropped 4 bases and J dropped 5; count of bases not matched to a gene: 6. The germline CDR1 and CDR2 sequences are SGHKS and YYEKEE (reference sequence). The CDR3 length is 13 residues. The CDR3 nucleotides read TGTGCCAGCAGCACGACAGGGTGGAACGAGCAGTACTTC. Amino acids: CASSTTGWNEQYF.

This clonotype was found a few times. The CDR3 DNA follows: TGTGCCAGCACCAATGCTGAGACCCAGTACTTC. As protein: CASTNAETQYF. The chain couples TRBV7-2 to TRBJ2-5, with unresolved D. Trimming stripped 7 bases from V and 5 bases from J, with 8 bases between. CDR1 and CDR2 (germline): SGHTA, FQGNSA. The CDR3 consists of 11 residues.

This clonotype was seen more than once but under ten times. The chain uses TRBV5-1 and TRBJ2-3, with no clear D. V gave up 7 bases and J gave up 4 bases, with 13 bases separating them. The germline gives CDR1 SGHRS, CDR2 YFSETQ. The CDR3 is 13 amino acids. This CDR3 reads CASSSADPDTQYF. The CDR3 DNA is TGCGCCAGCTCCTCTGCGGACCCAGATACGCAGTATTTT.

The gene calls are TRBV13 and TRBJ2-5, with 10 bases identical to TRBD2. Germline CDR1 reads PRHDT; CDR2 reads FYEKMQ (reference sequence). Unmatched junction bases numbered 7, after V lost 5 bases and J lost 7 bases. CDR3 length: 14 residues. This CDR3 is CASSLAGVSWTQYF. DNA for the CDR3: TGTGCCAGCAGCCTAGCGGGGGTTAGTTGGACCCAGTACTTC.

The CDR3 DNA follows: TGTGCCAGCAGTGTATCCGGGACTACAGACTACGAGCAGTACTTC. Its translation: CASSVSGTTDYEQYF. The rearrangement links TRBV28 to TRBJ2-7, with 7 bases aligning to TRBD2. Germline V gene data show CDR1 as MDHEN and CDR2 as SYDVKM. The CDR3 runs to 15 residues. With V trimmed by 5 bases and J by 3 bases, 10 bases remained unmatched.

The rearrangement uses TRBV12-3 or TRBV12-4 and TRBJ2-5; D unclear. The CDR3 sequence is 13 residues long. Trimming shortened V by 2 bases and J by 3 bases, and 7 bases separated the two germline ends. CDR3 in amino acids: CASSLSAKETQYF. The CDR3 DNA reads TGTGCCAGCAGTTTATCAGCGAAAGAGACCCAGTACTTC.

This CDR3 is CASSPSGRALGSTDTQYF. In nucleotides, the CDR3 is TGTGCCAGCAGCCCTAGCGGGAGGGCCTTAGGGAGCACAGATACGCAGTATTTT. The chain has TRBV7-2 and TRBJ2-3; TRBD2 matches at 12 bases. The CDR3 consists of 18 residues. Germline V gene sequence: CDR1 SGHTA, CDR2 FQGNSA. Trimming at V came to 5 bases and at J to 0 bases, leaving 9 bases not matched to a gene.

The rearrangement links TRBV28 to TRBJ2-6; the D gene is possibly TRBD2 (5 bases). The germline CDR1 and CDR2 sequences are MDHEN and SYDVKM. Between the trimmed V and J ends, which lost 7 bases and 0 bases, there was a span of 10 bases. The CDR3 has 15 amino acids. The DNA of the CDR3 is TGTGCCAGCACCTCGGGGAGCTCTGGGGCCAACGTCCTGACTTTC. Translating gives CASTSGSSGANVLTF.

V is TRBV6-1 and J is TRBJ1-2; unclear D gene. V was clipped by 1 base and J by 8 bases, with 14 bases between them. There are 14 residues in the CDR3. Germline CDR1 reads MNHNS; CDR2 reads SASEGT. CDR3 DNA sequence: TGTGCCAGCAGTGAAGTCACCTTGGGGAGAGGCTACACCTTC. Amino acids: CASSEVTLGRGYTF.

This clonotype was seen repeatedly, ten times or more. This chain links TRBV10-3 with TRBJ2-1; 8 bases map to TRBD1. CDR1 and CDR2 from the germline V gene are ENHRY and SYGVKD. V gave up 8 bases and J gave up 7 bases; unmatched junction bases: 7. This CDR3 is built from 13 residues. CDR3 in DNA: TGTGCCATCGCAGGGGGCGCGGGGAATGAGCAGTTCTTC. Protein sequence: CAIAGGAGNEQFF.

This clonotype came up a few times. The chain combines TRBV6-1 with TRBJ1-6, with unresolved D. Trimming took off 5 bases at V and 0 bases at J, with 11 bases between the two ends. CDR1 MNHNS and CDR2 SASEGT come from the germline V gene. The CDR3 consists of 16 residues. CDR3 nucleotides: TGTGCCAGCAGTCCCGTTGTGGGCTCCTATAATTCACCCCTCCACTTT. This sequence encodes CASSPVVGSYNSPLHF.

The chain couples TRBV6-2 or TRBV6-3 to TRBJ2-6, with 7 bases lining up with TRBD1. The CDR3 covers 18 residues. Germline V gene data show CDR1 as MNHEY and CDR2 as SVGEGT. V lost 9 bases and J lost 0; bases outside the gene matches: 14. This CDR3 is CASEGRWTGGSGANVLTF. DNA of the CDR3: TGTGCCAGTGAAGGCCGATGGACAGGAGGCTCTGGGGCCAACGTCCTGACTTTC.

Remarks on this clonotype: A much larger clone sits a single nucleotide away, making a read error possible. This sequence joins TRBV12-3 or TRBV12-4 and TRBJ2-1; TRBD1 agrees at 8 bases. The length of the CDR3 is 16 residues. CDR3 sequence reads: CASSPRQGTPYYEQFF. The CDR3 coding sequence is TGTGCCAGCAGTCCCCGACAGGGGACCCCCTACTATGAGCAGTTCTTC.